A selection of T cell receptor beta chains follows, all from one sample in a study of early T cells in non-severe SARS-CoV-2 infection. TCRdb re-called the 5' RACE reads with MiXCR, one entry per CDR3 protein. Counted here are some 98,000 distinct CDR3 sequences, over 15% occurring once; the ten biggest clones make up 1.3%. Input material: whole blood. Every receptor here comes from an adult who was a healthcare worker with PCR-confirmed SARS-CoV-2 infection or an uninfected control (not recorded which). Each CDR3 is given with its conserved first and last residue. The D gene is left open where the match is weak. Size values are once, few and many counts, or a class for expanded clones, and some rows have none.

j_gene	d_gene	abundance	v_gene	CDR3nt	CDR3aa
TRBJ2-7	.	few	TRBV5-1	TGCGCCAGCAGCTTGGTTCGTCAGGGGCCCTACGAGCAGTACTTC	CASSLVRQGPYEQYF
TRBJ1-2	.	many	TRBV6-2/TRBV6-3	TGTGCCAGCAGTTACAACAAAGTCTATGGCTACACCTTC	CASSYNKVYGYTF
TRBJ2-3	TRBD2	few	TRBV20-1	TGCAGTGCTGGGGGACTAGCGGGAGGGTCCGCAGATACGCAGTATTTT	CSAGGLAGGSADTQYF
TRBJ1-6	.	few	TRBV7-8	TGTGCCAGCACCCCGGGGGAGGGGCCCCCCCTCCACTTT	CASTPGEGPPLHF
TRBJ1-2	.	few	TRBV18	TGTGCCAGCTCACCACCGGACCCATATGGCTACACCTTC	CASSPPDPYGYTF
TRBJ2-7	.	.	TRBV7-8	TGTGCCAGCAGCCCCCACTCCCTTCTAGCTTCCTACGAGCAGTACTTC	CASSPHSLLASYEQYF
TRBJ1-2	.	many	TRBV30	TGTGCCTGGAGTGTTGGGGGGACGATACCTAACGGTGGCTACACCTTC	CAWSVGGTIPNGGYTF
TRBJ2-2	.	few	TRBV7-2	TGTGCCAGCAGCTTTCCAGCCGGGGAGCTGTTTTTT	CASSFPAGELFF
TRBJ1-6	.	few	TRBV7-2	TGTGCCAGCAGCCCCCGCTCCCGGGGGCATTCACCCCTCCACTTT	CASSPRSRGHSPLHF
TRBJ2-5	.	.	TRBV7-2	TGTGCCAGCAGCTTAGGCGGGGTGGCAGGGGTGCAGACCCAGTACTTC	CASSLGGVAGVQTQYF
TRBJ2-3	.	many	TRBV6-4	TGTGCCAGCAGTGATGTTGGAGGGGGGGCCACAGATACGCAGTATTTT	CASSDVGGGATDTQYF
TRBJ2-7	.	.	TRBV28	TGTGCCAGCAGAGGTAGGGGGTCCTACGAGCAGTACTTC	CASRGRGSYEQYF
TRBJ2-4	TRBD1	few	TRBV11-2	TGTGCCAGCAGCTTAGATTTTGTCACAGGGGGTTTTCTCGGGACCAAAAACATTCAGTACTTC	CASSLDFVTGGFLGTKNIQYF
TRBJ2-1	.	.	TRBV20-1	TGCAGTGCCGTAGATCTCAATGAGCAGTTCTTC	CSAVDLNEQFF
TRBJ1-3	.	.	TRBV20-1	TGCAGTGCCCAATCCTCTGGAAACACCATATATTTT	CSAQSSGNTIYF
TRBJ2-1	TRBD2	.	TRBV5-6	TGTGCCAGCAGCTCACCCGCGATTTCGAGACTAGCGGTCTACAATGAGCAGTTCTTC	CASSSPAISRLAVYNEQFF
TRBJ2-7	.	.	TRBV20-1	TGCAGTGCTGATGGGACTGCGGGGGCATCCTACTACGAGCAGTACTTC	CSADGTAGASYYEQYF
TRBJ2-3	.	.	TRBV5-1	TGCGCCAGCAGCTTAGCTAGCCAAATAACAGATACGCAGTATTTT	CASSLASQITDTQYF
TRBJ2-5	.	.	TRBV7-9	TGTGCCAGCAGCTTTAGGTGGGACCGAGAGACCCAGTACTTC	CASSFRWDRETQYF
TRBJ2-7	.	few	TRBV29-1	TGCAGCGCCGTGGGGGAAACCACCTACGAGCAGTACTTC	CSAVGETTYEQYF
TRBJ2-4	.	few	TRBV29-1	TGCAGCGCTCTACTAGGCGAGGACATTCAGTACTTC	CSALLGEDIQYF
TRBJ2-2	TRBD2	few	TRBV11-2	TGTGCCAGCAGCTTCGCCAAAGGGACTAGCGGGAGTGCATACGGGGAGCTGTTTTTT	CASSFAKGTSGSAYGELFF
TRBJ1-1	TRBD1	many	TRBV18	TGTGCCAGCTCCCTAGACAGGGCCACTGAAGCTTTCTTT	CASSLDRATEAFF
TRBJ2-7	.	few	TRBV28	TGTGCCAGCAGTTTACCCCTCTGGGGGCGGAGCTCCTACGAGCAGTACTTC	CASSLPLWGRSSYEQYF
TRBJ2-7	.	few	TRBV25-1	TGTGCCAGCAGTCCAGCTAGCTACGAGCAGTACTTC	CASSPASYEQYF
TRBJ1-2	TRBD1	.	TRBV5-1	TGCGCCAGCAGTGGGGAGACAGGGGGTTATGGCTACACCTTC	CASSGETGGYGYTF
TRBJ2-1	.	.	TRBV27	TGTGCCAGCAGTTTCCGTTCGACACCAATATACAATGAGCAGTTCTTC	CASSFRSTPIYNEQFF
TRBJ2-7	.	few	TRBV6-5	TGTGCCAGCAGATTATTGGCCTACAGCTCCTACGAGCAGTACTTC	CASRLLAYSSYEQYF
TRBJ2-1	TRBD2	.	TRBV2	TGTGCCAGCAGTGTGGGGCTAGCGGACAATGAGCAGTTCTTC	CASSVGLADNEQFF
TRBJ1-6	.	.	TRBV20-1	TGCAGTGCTAGAGACAGGGGTACTTATTCACCCCTCCACTTT	CSARDRGTYSPLHF
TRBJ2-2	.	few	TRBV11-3	TGTGCCAGCAGCTTAGATGGTTTGGGGGACCGGGAGCTGTTTTTT	CASSLDGLGDRELFF
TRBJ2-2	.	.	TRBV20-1	TGCAGCTCACTGGGACCCGCTGGCACCGGGGAGCTGTTTTTT	CSSLGPAGTGELFF
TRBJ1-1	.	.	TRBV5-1	TGCGCCAGCAGCTTGTTCGTCGAGGGCGAAGCTTTCTTT	CASSLFVEGEAFF
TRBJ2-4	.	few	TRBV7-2	TGTGCCAGCAGCTTGGCGAGTGGGAAAAACATTCAGTACTTC	CASSLASGKNIQYF
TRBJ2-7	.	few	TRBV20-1	TGCAGTGCTAGTAGGCCTTCCTCCTACGAGCAGTACTTC	CSASRPSSYEQYF
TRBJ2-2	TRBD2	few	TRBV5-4	TGTGCCAGCAGCTTTCGACTAGCGGGGGTTGAAGCGAACACCGGGGAGCTGTTTTTT	CASSFRLAGVEANTGELFF
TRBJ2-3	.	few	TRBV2	TGTGCCAGTCTTTACGACACAGATACGCAGTATTTT	CASLYDTDTQYF
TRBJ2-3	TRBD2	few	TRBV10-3	TGTGCCACCGCTTCCAGCGGGGGTAGCACAGATACGCAGTATTTT	CATASSGGSTDTQYF
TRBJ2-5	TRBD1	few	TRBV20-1	TGCAGTGCTACATTTCCAACAGGGGATGGGAAGACCCAGTACTTC	CSATFPTGDGKTQYF
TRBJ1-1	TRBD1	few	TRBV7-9	TGTGCCAGCAGCCCTAGACGAGGGACAGGTTCTTCTGAAGCTTTCTTT	CASSPRRGTGSSEAFF
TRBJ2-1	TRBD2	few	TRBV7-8	TGTGCCAGCAGCTTATTCGGGACTAGCGGGGGCAACAATGAGCAGTTCTTC	CASSLFGTSGGNNEQFF
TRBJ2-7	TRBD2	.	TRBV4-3	TGCGCCAGCAGCCGAGGGACTAGCGGAACAATACCCTACGAGCAGTACTTC	CASSRGTSGTIPYEQYF
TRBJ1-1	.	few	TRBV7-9	TGTGCCAGCAGCTTAGCAGGGCTCTCTGAAGCTTTCTTT	CASSLAGLSEAFF
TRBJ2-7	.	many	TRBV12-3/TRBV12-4	TGTGCCAGCAGTTCCCGATACGAGCAGTACTTC	CASSSRYEQYF
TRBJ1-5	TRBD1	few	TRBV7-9	TGTGCCAGCAGCCACGGGACAGGAGATCAGCCCCAGCATTTT	CASSHGTGDQPQHF
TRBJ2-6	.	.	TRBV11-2	TGTGCCAGCAGCCCCGCACTCAGTCGGGCCAACGTCCTGACTTTC	CASSPALSRANVLTF
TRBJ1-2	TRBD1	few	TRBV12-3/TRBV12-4	TGTGCCAGCAGTTCCACCAGGGGGCGAACAGCCTTGAACTATGGCTACACCTTC	CASSSTRGRTALNYGYTF
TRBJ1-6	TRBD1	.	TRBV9	TGTGCCAGCAGCGTAGACAAGGGACAGGGTAATTCACCCCTCCACTTT	CASSVDKGQGNSPLHF
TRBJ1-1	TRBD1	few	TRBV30	TGTGCCTGGAGTAAGACAGGGGCCTCTGAAGCTTTCTTT	CAWSKTGASEAFF
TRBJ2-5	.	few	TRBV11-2	TGTGCCAGCAGCTTAGATGTCGATCCATTGGAGACCCAGTACTTC	CASSLDVDPLETQYF
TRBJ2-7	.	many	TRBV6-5	TGTGCCAGCAGCAACGTAGGGGGGAGTTACGAGCAGTACTTC	CASSNVGGSYEQYF
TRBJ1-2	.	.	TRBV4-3	TGCGCCAGCAGCCAAGTGGGGGACCGTAGATATGGCTACACCTTC	CASSQVGDRRYGYTF
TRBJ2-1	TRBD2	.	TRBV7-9	TGTGCCAGCAGCTTAGCTTGGTTACTAGCGGACAATGAGCAGTTCTTC	CASSLAWLLADNEQFF